In this sample, the clone carrying this T cell receptor beta chain turned up many times. The data originate from a study of read filtering for tumor transcriptome and immune sequencing. This library used about 400 ng RNA and molecular barcoded adaptors spanning alpha/delta and beta/gamma chains. Using its own MiXCR run on the reads, TCRdb lists one record per CDR3 protein. The sample carries 94,000 or so distinct CDR3 sequences, 9% to 15% recorded once. After removal of 8 bases from V and 5 bases from J, the junction contained 19 bases not matched to a gene. Per germline, CDR1 SEHNR and CDR2 FQNEAQ (reference sequence). CDR3 size: 17 residues.

The receptor was isolated from a donor over 35 with multiple myeloma. Specimen: a population of CD138-negative cells sorted from bone marrow. This chain links TRBV7-9 with TRBJ2-7, with 9 bases identical to TRBD1. CDR3 region: CASGRGSGDRGTHEQYF. DNA for the CDR3: TGTGCCAGCGGCCGTGGATCTGGAGACAGGGGGACCCACGAGCAGTACTTC.